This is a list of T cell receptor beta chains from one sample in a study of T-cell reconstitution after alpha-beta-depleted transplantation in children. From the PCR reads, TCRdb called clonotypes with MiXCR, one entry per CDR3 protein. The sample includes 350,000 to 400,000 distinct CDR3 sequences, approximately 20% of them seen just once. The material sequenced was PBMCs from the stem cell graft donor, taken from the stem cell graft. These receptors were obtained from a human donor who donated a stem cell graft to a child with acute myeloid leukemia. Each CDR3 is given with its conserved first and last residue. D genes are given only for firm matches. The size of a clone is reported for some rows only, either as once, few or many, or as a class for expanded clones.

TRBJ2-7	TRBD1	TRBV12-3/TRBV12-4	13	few	TGTGCCAGCAGTTTCAGGGGGCGCAGAGAGCAGTACTTC	CASSFRGRREQYF
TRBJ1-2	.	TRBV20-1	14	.	TGCAGTGCTAGAGATCTCGGGCACCTCTATGGCTACACCTTC	CSARDLGHLYGYTF
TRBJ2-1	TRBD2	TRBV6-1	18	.	TGTGCCAGCGTCGCTAGCGGGAAAGTAGGAGGGTTCTACAATGAGCAGTTCTTC	CASVASGKVGGFYNEQFF
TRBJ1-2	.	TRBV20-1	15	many	TGCAGTGCCGGGGCCATAGGACAGCCTAACTATGGCTACACCTTC	CSAGAIGQPNYGYTF
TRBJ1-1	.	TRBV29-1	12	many	TGCAGCGTTGATGCGGCCAGCGTCAAAGCTTTCTTT	CSVDAASVKAFF
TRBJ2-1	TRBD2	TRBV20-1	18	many	TGCAGTGCTAGACCGGACTTAAGCGGGAGGGCCTATGTAGATGAGCAGTTCTTC	CSARPDLSGRAYVDEQFF
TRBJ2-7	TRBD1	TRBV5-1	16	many	TGCGCCAGCAGCTTGTCCTCGGGACAGGGGAACTACGAGCAGTACTTC	CASSLSSGQGNYEQYF
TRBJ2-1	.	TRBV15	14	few	TGTGCCACCAGCAGAGATACGGCAGCACGGGAGCAGTTCTTC	CATSRDTAAREQFF
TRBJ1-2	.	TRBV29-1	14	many	TGCAGCGTTGAAGATCGGGACGCTAACTATGGCTACACCTTC	CSVEDRDANYGYTF
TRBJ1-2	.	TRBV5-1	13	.	TGCGCCAGCAGCACCCAGAGCTATTATGGCTACACCTTC	CASSTQSYYGYTF
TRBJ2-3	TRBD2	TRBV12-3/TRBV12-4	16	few	TGTGCCAGCAGTGCAAGGAGCGGGAGGGCGGGAGATACGCAGTATTTT	CASSARSGRAGDTQYF
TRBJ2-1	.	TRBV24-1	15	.	TGTGCCACCAGTGATTGGACAGCGTTTAGTAATGAGCAGTTCTTC	CATSDWTAFSNEQFF
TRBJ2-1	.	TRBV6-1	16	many	TGTGCCAGCATTGCCGGCCGGACAGGGAGGGATGGCGAGCAGTTCTTC	CASIAGRTGRDGEQFF
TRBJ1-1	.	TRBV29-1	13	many	TGCAGCGTTGAAAGGCGGTTGAACACTGAAGCTTTCTTT	CSVERRLNTEAFF